Listed here are 21 T cell receptor beta chains from one sample, sequenced in a study of blood T cell repertoires in COVID-19. Assay: immunoSEQ multiplex PCR; the TCRdb copy retains only in-frame clones and omits some. The sample lists 320,000 or so clones, around 85% seen once, with under 2% in the top ten. The sequenced material came from PBMCs or T cells enriched from blood (not recorded which). The origin of the receptors is a woman under 40 who had been exposed to COVID-19.

V and J are TRBV9 and TRBJ2-7, with TRBD1 matching over 9 bases. The CDR3 extends over 14 amino acids. CDR1 and CDR2 (germline): SGDLS, YYNGEE. Losses at the gene ends were 4 bases for V and 3 bases for J; bases not matched to a gene: 5. In DNA form, the CDR3 reads TGTGCCAGCAGCTACGGGACAGGGAGCTACGAGCAGTACTTC. Protein: CASSYGTGSYEQYF.

This clone was observed a single time. The chain carries TRBV9 and TRBJ2-3; no clear D gene. Germline-derived CDR1 and CDR2 are SGDLS and YYNGEE. Trimming stripped 1 base from V and 7 bases from J, with 10 bases between. This CDR3 region has 13 residues. The CDR3 loop reads CASSVSRENTQYF. In DNA form, the CDR3 reads TGTGCCAGCAGCGTAAGTCGAGAAAATACGCAGTATTTT.

The V call is TRBV28, the J call TRBJ1-2; unclear D gene. Per germline, CDR1 MDHEN and CDR2 SYDVKM. The CDR3 contains 15 residues. Trimming cost V 3 bases and J 4 bases, with 15 bases left between them. DNA of the CDR3: TGTGCCAGCAGTTTTCGGGAACTCCTCGGCTATGGCTACACCTTC. Translation: CASSFRELLGYGYTF.

The chain recombines TRBV4-1 with TRBJ1-5; the D gene is possibly TRBD1 (6 bases). The germline V and J ends were trimmed by 0 bases and 0 bases, with 9 bases remaining between them. The germline gives CDR1 MGHRA, CDR2 YSYEKL. This CDR3 spans 16 amino acids. This CDR3 is CASSQDDRYSNQPQHF. In DNA, the CDR3 is TGCGCCAGCAGCCAAGATGACAGGTATAGCAATCAGCCCCAGCATTTT.

The chain carries TRBV7-2 and TRBJ2-2, with D tentatively TRBD2 (5 bases). Germline V gene data show CDR1 as SGHTA and CDR2 as FQGNSA. V lost 5 bases and J lost 0, with 13 bases in between. The CDR3 loop spans 16 amino acids. CDR3 amino acids: CASSPLWRANTGELFF. DNA of the CDR3: TGTGCCAGCAGCCCCCTTTGGCGGGCGAACACCGGGGAGCTGTTTTTT.

The chain employs TRBV5-4 and TRBJ2-7, with TRBD1 identical over 7 bases. V trimming: 6 bases; J trimming: 1 base; junction bases outside the gene matches: 4. The CDR3 extends over 13 amino acids. Germline CDR1 is SGHNT and CDR2 is YYREEE (reference sequence). CDR3 nucleotide sequence: TGTGCCAGCACCCCGGGACAGTCCTACGAGCAGTACTTC. Its protein product is CASTPGQSYEQYF.

To note about this clone: This same CDR3 is encoded by further DNA sequences in the sample. The chain links TRBV5-1 to TRBJ2-7, with TRBD2 matching 7 bases. The length of the CDR3 is 13 residues. Per germline, CDR1 SGHRS and CDR2 YFSETQ. J was trimmed by 4 bases and V by 1 base; bases with no gene match: 2. CDR3 protein: CASSLTGGYEQYF. The CDR3 nucleotides read TGCGCCAGCAGCTTGACGGGGGGATACGAGCAGTACTTC.

The CDR3: CASSPPRGELFF. In DNA form, the CDR3 reads TGTGCCAGCAGCCCCCCTCGGGGGGAGCTGTTTTTT. V and J are TRBV27 and TRBJ2-2; D remains unclear. The CDR3 sequence is 12 residues long. Trimming cost V 6 bases and J 8 bases, with 10 bases left between them. The germline V gene encodes CDR1 MNHEY and CDR2 SMNVEV (reference sequence).

The gene calls are TRBV5-1 and TRBJ2-1; D is perhaps TRBD1 (6 bases). The CDR3 sequence is 14 residues long. Per germline, CDR1 SGHRS and CDR2 YFSETQ. The germline V and J ends were trimmed by 4 bases and 5 bases, with 13 bases remaining between them. CDR3 sequence reads: CASSIRGADNEQFF. CDR3 nucleotides: TGCGCCAGCAGCATCAGGGGCGCGGACAATGAGCAGTTCTTC.

The chain links TRBV5-1 to TRBJ1-1, with D perhaps TRBD1 (5 bases). Trimming took 4 bases from V and 1 from J, leaving 8 bases between them. CDR3 size: 13 residues. Germline V CDR1 and CDR2: SGHRS, YFSETQ. In DNA form, the CDR3 reads TGCGCCAGCAGCCGGGGGAGGAACACTGAAGCTTTCTTT. Amino acid sequence: CASSRGRNTEAFF.

The V and J genes are TRBV7-2 and TRBJ1-2; D is ambiguous. The V end lost 5 bases, the J end lost 1 base, and 14 bases lay between the germline ends. The germline CDR1 and CDR2 sequences are SGHTA and FQGNSA. This CDR3 comprises 15 residues. The CDR3 loop reads CASSPEGWGNYGYTF. The CDR3 nucleotides read TGTGCCAGCAGCCCCGAGGGTTGGGGTAACTATGGCTACACCTTC.

This clone was counted only a few times. The chain couples TRBV21-1 to TRBJ1-6; the table's D gene call, TRBD1, was not cross checked with the DNA. TRBV21-1 is a listed pseudogene. This CDR3 has 15 residues. Here the CDR3 DNA reads TGTGCCAGCACATCAGAGGAGGGGGCTGAATCACCCCTCCACTTT. This encodes CASTSEEGAESPLHF.

The chain combines TRBV6-5 with TRBJ1-1; D ambiguous. The germline V and J ends were trimmed by 4 bases and 3 bases, with 12 bases remaining between them. The germline CDR1 and CDR2 sequences are MNHEY and SVGAGI. CDR3 size: 14 residues. CDR3 coding DNA: TGTGCCAGCAGTTTCGGGGATCGGGACACTGAAGCTTTCTTT. This gives the protein CASSFGDRDTEAFF.

This chain links TRBV7-8 with TRBJ1-4; 9 bases fit TRBD1. V was clipped by 3 bases and J by 4 bases; unmatched bases: 3. The CDR3 is 15 amino acids. CDR1 and CDR2 from the germline V gene are SGHVS and FQNEAQ. CDR3 in DNA: TGTGCCAGCAGCTTCGGACAGGGGTATAATGAAAAACTGTTTTTT. Protein: CASSFGQGYNEKLFF. The full variable domain, completed using reference TRBV7-8 and TRBJ1-4, is GAGVSQSPRYKVAKRGQDVALRCDPISGHVSLFWYQQALGQGPEFLTYFQNEAQLDKSGLPSDRFFAERPEGSVSTLKIQRTQQEDSAVYLCASSFGQGYNEKLFFGSGTQLSVL.

The chain joins TRBV7-2 to TRBJ2-7, with TRBD2 matching over 8 bases. Per the germline V gene, CDR1 is SGHTA and CDR2 is FQGNSA. Trimming cost V 5 bases and J 3 bases; bases outside gene matches: 3. This CDR3 contains 13 residues. CDR3 nucleotide sequence: TGTGCCAGCAGCACGGGGGGGAGCTACGAGCAGTACTTC. It specifies CASSTGGSYEQYF.

The rearrangement links TRBV30 to TRBJ2-3, with a possible D match to TRBD2 (5 bases). This CDR3 comprises 14 residues. The ends were cut back, 2 bases at V and 6 bases at J, with 15 bases in the middle. From germline, CDR1 is GTSNPN and CDR2 SVGIG (reference sequence). The CDR3: CAWSSPILVDTQYF. Written as DNA, the CDR3 is TGTGCCTGGAGTTCACCGATACTAGTTGATACGCAGTATTTT.

The chain links TRBV6-5 to TRBJ1-2; 7 bases line up with TRBD1. Germline loops: CDR1 MNHEY, CDR2 SVGAGI. This CDR3 comprises 14 residues. V dropped 7 bases and J dropped 2; count of bases not matched to a gene: 7. CDR3 nucleotide sequence: TGTGCCAGCAATAGGGACAGCTCCAACTATGGCTACACCTTC. Encoded protein: CASNRDSSNYGYTF.

This clone was recorded only once. This chain joins TRBV27 and TRBJ1-5; D ambiguous. Trimming pared 1 base from V and 1 base from J, leaving 8 bases between. Germline CDR1 and CDR2: MNHEY and SMNVEV (reference sequence). CDR3 length: 15 residues. CDR3: CASSLYGVSNQPQHF. The CDR3 nucleotides read TGTGCCAGCAGTTTATACGGGGTAAGCAATCAGCCCCAGCATTTT.

This chain links TRBV5-1 with TRBJ2-5; TRBD1 matches 7 bases. Per germline, CDR1 SGHRS and CDR2 YFSETQ. The CDR3 spans 15 residues. V gave up 4 bases and J gave up 5 bases; unmatched junction bases: 11. As DNA, the CDR3 is TGCGCCAGCAGCGGACAGGCCGTGGGCGTGGAGACCCAGTACTTC. Protein product: CASSGQAVGVETQYF.

This clone was recorded many times. The CDR3 DNA follows: TGCGCCAGCAGCTTGTATCAGGGAAACTATGGCTACACCTTC. Translating gives CASSLYQGNYGYTF. V and J are TRBV5-1 and TRBJ1-2, with D perhaps TRBD1 (5 bases). Germline CDR1 SGHRS, CDR2 YFSETQ. V gave up 1 base and J gave up 2 bases, with 9 bases separating them. This CDR3 is built from 14 residues.

J is TRBJ2-7 and V is TRBV7-2; D may be TRBD2 (5 bases). Trimming stripped 2 bases from V and 3 bases from J, with 14 bases between. Germline lookup yields CDR1 SGHTA and CDR2 FQGNSA. The CDR3 is 15 amino acids. The DNA for the CDR3 is TGTGCCAGCAGCTTATTCCCAGCGGAGAGCTACGAGCAGTACTTC. Translating gives CASSLFPAESYEQYF. The entire variable domain, with the rest obtained from reference TRBV7-2 and TRBJ2-7, is as follows: GAGVSQSPSNKVTEKGKDVELRCDPISGHTALYWYRQSLGQGLEFLIYFQGNSAPDKSGLPSDRFSAERTGGSVSTLTIQRTQQEDSAVYLCASSLFPAESYEQYFGPGTRLTVT.